The 5 T cell receptor beta chains presented below share a single source sample, sequenced in a study of T cell repertoires in cytomegalovirus infection. For these TCRs, the target antigens are not known. Via MiXCR, TCRdb re-called the reads, giving one row per CDR3 protein. The table lists a few hundred thousand distinct CDR3 sequences, under 45% of them singletons. The sample in question was cultured PBMCs, obtained from culture after CMV antigen stimulation. The receptor source for this set is a human donor in good health (CMV status not recorded). Some clones in this sample may be carry-over from other donors' samples.

The chain carries TRBV7-9 and TRBJ2-5; TRBD1 matches 8 bases. The CDR3 sequence is 13 residues long. Germline V gene data show CDR1 as SEHNR and CDR2 as FQNEAQ (reference sequence). V dropped 5 bases and J dropped 6; count of bases not matched to a gene: 5. The CDR3 DNA is TGTGCCAGCAGCCCCGGACAGGGCCAGACCCAGTACTTC. This translates into CASSPGQGQTQYF.

This clonotype occurred a few times. The chain recombines TRBV7-2 with TRBJ2-7; D possibly corresponds to TRBD2 (7 bases). The germline gives CDR1 SGHTA, CDR2 FQGNSA. The CDR3 is 16 amino acids. The V end was cut by 6 bases, the J end by 7 bases, with 25 bases between. CDR3 in amino acids: CASRKDGAGAPGEQYF. In DNA, the CDR3 is TGTGCCAGCAGAAAAGACGGTGCGGGGGCCCCGGGTGAGCAGTACTTC. Full variable domain (missing parts from reference TRBV7-2 and TRBJ2-7): GAGVSQSPSNKVTEKGKDVELRCDPISGHTALYWYRQSLGQGLEFLIYFQGNSAPDKSGLPSDRFSAERTGGSVSTLTIQRTQQEDSAVYLCASRKDGAGAPGEQYFGPGTRLTVT.

This clonotype was recorded a few times. This sequence joins TRBV11-2 and TRBJ2-1; D may be TRBD1 (5 bases). The CDR3 length is 15 residues. V was shortened by 5 bases and J by 5 bases, with 16 bases between the two germline ends. Germline V gene lookup returns CDR1 SGHAT and CDR2 FQNNGV. CDR3 residues: CASSVPGYAHNEQFF. For the CDR3, the DNA is TGTGCCAGCAGCGTCCCAGGGTACGCCCACAATGAGCAGTTCTTC.

The genes are TRBV12-3 or TRBV12-4 and TRBJ1-5; 7 positions match TRBD1. CDR3 length: 15 residues. Trimming cost V 1 base and J 4 bases; bases outside gene matches: 4. The CDR3 DNA is TGTGCCAGCAGTTTAGGACAGGGAGCAAATCAGCCCCAGCATTTT. Its translation: CASSLGQGANQPQHF.

Only a few counts were recorded for this clonotype. This rearrangement joins TRBV7-2 to TRBJ1-2; maybe TRBD1 (6 bases). The ends were cut back, 5 bases at V and 4 bases at J, with 11 bases in the middle. The germline gives CDR1 SGHTA, CDR2 FQGNSA. The CDR3 has 13 residues. CDR3 nucleotides: TGTGCCAGCAGCCGGCAGGGGCCCTATGGCTACACCTTC. Amino acids: CASSRQGPYGYTF.